Listed here are 25 T cell receptor beta chains from one sample, sequenced in a study of early T cells in non-severe SARS-CoV-2 infection. TCRdb processed the 5' RACE reads anew with MiXCR; each CDR3 protein has one entry. Of over 55,000 distinct CDR3 sequences listed, approximately 9% are singletons. The sequenced sample consisted of whole blood. The receptors shown here come from an adult who was a healthcare worker with PCR-confirmed SARS-CoV-2 infection or an uninfected control (not recorded which).

This clonotype was counted only a few times. The chain couples TRBV6-1 to TRBJ2-7, with D unclear. V was shortened by 0 bases and J by 2 bases, with 11 bases between the two germline ends. CDR3 size: 15 residues. CDR1 is MNHNS, CDR2 SASEGT, per germline. In nucleotides, the CDR3 is TGTGCCAGCAGTGAAGCGGTCGGGTCGACCTACGAGCAGTACGTC. This translates into CASSEAVGSTYEQYV.

This clonotype was seen a handful of times. CDR3 sequence: CASSNRQGNGELFF. The CDR3 bases are TGTGCCAGCAGTAATCGACAGGGGAACGGGGAGCTGTTTTTT. The chain recombines TRBV2 with TRBJ2-2, with 8 nucleotides matching TRBD1. The CDR3 runs 14 residues. CDR1 and CDR2 from the germline V gene are SNHLY and FYNNEI. With 5 bases clipped from V and 7 bases from J, the junction kept 6 bases outside the gene matches.

This clonotype has a handful of counts. V gene TRBV10-2 combines with J gene TRBJ1-6, with D possibly TRBD1 on 5 matching bases. Trimming took off 8 bases at V and 10 bases at J, with 18 bases between the two ends. Looked up from germline, CDR1 is WSHSY and CDR2 is SAAADI. The CDR3 runs 14 residues. CDR3 DNA: TGCGCCAGCGGCCGGGCCCGGGGGGAGTCACCCCTCCACTTT. This gives the protein CASGRARGESPLHF.

This clonotype was detected a few times. The chain links TRBV14 to TRBJ2-1; unclear D gene. Per the germline V gene, CDR1 is SGHDN and CDR2 is FVKESK. The CDR3 extends over 12 amino acids. V was clipped by 4 bases and J by 6 bases, with 7 bases between them. The CDR3 sequence is CASSRSGNEQFF. The CDR3 DNA is TGTGCCAGCAGCCGGTCAGGCAATGAGCAGTTCTTC.

The chain joins TRBV5-1 to TRBJ1-1; D not resolved. Germline V CDR1 and CDR2: SGHRS, YFSETQ. This CDR3 region has 13 residues. V lost 5 bases to trimming and J lost 2 bases, with 10 bases between them. This CDR3 reads CASSQPSNTEAFF. The CDR3 DNA sequence: TGCGCCAGCAGTCAGCCTTCAAACACTGAAGCTTTCTTT.

This clonotype occurred a few times. The chain recombines TRBV5-6 with TRBJ2-7; TRBD1 matches 8 bases. The J segment lost 3 bases and the V segment lost 1 base, leaving 6 bases of the junction unmatched. CDR1 and CDR2 from the germline V gene are SGHDT and YYEEEE. The CDR3 has 15 residues. The CDR3 sequence: CASSLYGQGNYEQYV. In DNA form, the CDR3 reads TGTGCCAGCAGCTTGTACGGACAGGGAAACTACGAGCAGTACGTC.

The chain combines TRBV5-1 with TRBJ2-3; D unclear. V lost 0 bases and J lost 1, with 12 bases in between. The CDR3 is 16 amino acids. Germline assignment: CDR1 SGHRS and CDR2 YFSETQ. CDR3 loop: CASSLASPQGTDTQYF. The CDR3, as DNA: TGCGCCAGCAGCTTGGCCAGCCCGCAGGGCACAGATACGCAGTATTTT. Full variable domain (remainder filled in from reference TRBV5-1 and TRBJ2-3): KAGVTQTPRYLIKTRGQQVTLSCSPISGHRSVSWYQQTPGQGLQFLFEYFSETQRNKGNFPGRFSGRQFSNSRSEMNVSTLELGDSALYLCASSLASPQGTDTQYFGPGTRLTVL.

This clonotype was recorded a few times. The chain carries TRBV19 and TRBJ1-1; D may be TRBD1 (6 bases). This CDR3 is 13 amino acids long. Germline V gives CDR1 LNHDA, CDR2 SQIVND (reference sequence). Trimming left V 4 bases short and J 11 bases short, with 17 bases between. In DNA, the CDR3 is TGTGCCAGTAGTACCCAGAAACAGGGCGTGGCTTTCTTT. Residues: CASSTQKQGVAFF.

This clonotype was seen a few times. The rearrangement links TRBV5-1 to TRBJ1-1; 10 positions agree with TRBD1. Germline CDR1 and CDR2: SGHRS and YFSETQ. V shed 3 bases and J 1 base; nucleotides not matched to a gene: 15. There are 19 residues in the CDR3. The CDR3 loop reads CASSWAGTGAGRRNTEAFF. The CDR3 DNA follows: TGCGCCAGCAGCTGGGCCGGGACAGGGGCCGGGCGGAGGAACACTGAAGCTTTCTTT. Using reference TRBV5-1 and TRBJ1-1 for the parts outside the CDR3, the full variable domain is KAGVTQTPRYLIKTRGQQVTLSCSPISGHRSVSWYQQTPGQGLQFLFEYFSETQRNKGNFPGRFSGRQFSNSRSEMNVSTLELGDSALYLCASSWAGTGAGRRNTEAFFGQGTRLTVV.

This clonotype was counted only a few times. The CDR3 here is CATSRNLGADTQYF. The CDR3 bases are TGTGCCACCAGCAGAAACTTAGGGGCAGATACGCAGTATTTT. The genes are TRBV15 and TRBJ2-3, with D possibly being TRBD1 (5 bases). The CDR3 extends over 14 amino acids. With 2 bases removed from V and 4 bases from J, the gap between germline ends came to 10 bases. Germline CDR1 reads LNHNV; CDR2 reads YYDKDF (reference sequence).

Only a few counts were recorded for this clonotype. The chain is built from TRBV12-3 or TRBV12-4 and TRBJ2-1; 9 bases map to TRBD2. This CDR3 is built from 15 residues. V shed 6 bases and J 1 base; nucleotides not matched to a gene: 4. The CDR3 reads CASRLSGGSYNEQFF. The CDR3 DNA reads as TGTGCCAGCAGACTTAGCGGGGGATCCTACAATGAGCAGTTCTTC.

This clonotype has only a few counts. The chain combines TRBV7-9 with TRBJ2-1; D might be TRBD1 (5 bases). From germline, CDR1 is SEHNR and CDR2 FQNEAQ (reference sequence). V shed 11 bases and J shed 7 bases, with 21 bases lying between them. The CDR3 extends over 14 amino acids. CDR3 in DNA: TGTGCCGCTTCCGGCGAACAGGTTTGGAATGAGCAGTTCTTC. Amino acid sequence: CAASGEQVWNEQFF.

The V call is TRBV3-1, the J call TRBJ2-7; TRBD2 might be the D (6 bases). This CDR3 region has 13 residues. Trimming stripped 4 bases from V and 6 bases from J, with 13 bases between. From germline, CDR1 is LGHDT and CDR2 YNNKEL (reference sequence). This CDR3 is CASSRRLGSEQYV. CDR3 coding DNA: TGTGCCAGCAGCCGTAGACTAGGCTCCGAGCAGTACGTC.

Written as DNA, the CDR3 is TGCAGTGCTAGAAGGCTAGCTCTGACAGATACGCAGTATTTT. Protein product: CSARRLALTDTQYF. This chain joins TRBV20-1 and TRBJ2-3; maybe TRBD2 (5 bases). Germline-derived CDR1 and CDR2 are DFQATT and SNEGSKA (reference sequence). Trimming cost V 2 bases and J 3 bases, with 12 bases left between them. CDR3 length equals 14 residues.

This clonotype was detected only a few times. The chain carries TRBV25-1 and TRBJ1-4; D is unclear. CDR1 MGHDK and CDR2 SYGVNS come from the germline V gene. The CDR3 is 11 residues long. V was clipped by 3 bases and J by 6 bases, with 2 bases between them. For the CDR3, the DNA is TGTGCCAGCAGTGATTATGAAAAACTGTTTTTT. Residues: CASSDYEKLFF.

Many counts were recorded for this clonotype. This chain uses TRBV3-1 with TRBJ1-6; perhaps TRBD1 as D (6 bases). CDR1 and CDR2 from the germline V gene are LGHDT and YNNKEL (reference sequence). V was trimmed by 0 bases and J by 9 bases, leaving 15 bases between them. The CDR3 has 16 residues. The CDR3: CASSQDFGGASSPLHF. Here the CDR3 DNA reads TGTGCCAGCAGCCAAGATTTCGGGGGCGCGAGTTCACCCCTCCACTTT.

This clonotype was counted a few times. CDR3 in DNA: TGTGCCAGCAGTCTCTATATCCCCCTGGGGGGATCAGACAATGAGCAGTTCTTC. This gives the protein CASSLYIPLGGSDNEQFF. The chain is built from TRBV27 and TRBJ2-1, with a possible D match to TRBD2 (6 bases). Germline lookup yields CDR1 MNHEY and CDR2 SMNVEV (reference sequence). CDR3 length equals 18 residues. V dropped 5 bases and J dropped 5 bases, with 25 bases sitting between them.

This clonotype appeared a few times. The chain recombines TRBV6-5 with TRBJ2-6; no definite D call. V lost 0 bases and J 1 base, leaving 10 bases between the germline ends. Germline V gives CDR1 MNHEY, CDR2 SVGAGI. The CDR3 length is 17 residues. The CDR3 here is CASSYSLSGSGANVLTF. In nucleotides, the CDR3 is TGTGCCAGCAGTTACTCGTTATCCGGATCTGGGGCCAACGTCCTGACTTTC.

The chain uses TRBV3-1 and TRBJ2-2, with TRBD2 matching over 7 bases. CDR3 size: 16 residues. The V gene end was trimmed by 0 bases and the J gene end by 7 bases; junction bases not matched to a gene: 8. CDR1 is LGHDT and CDR2 is YNNKEL in the germline V gene (reference sequence). CDR3 residues: CASSQDGASGHGELFF. The CDR3 DNA reads TGTGCCAGCAGCCAAGATGGGGCTAGCGGTCACGGGGAGCTGTTTTTT.

Many counts were recorded for this clonotype. The rearrangement links TRBV2 to TRBJ1-6, with D possibly matching TRBD1 (6 bases). Trimming pared 6 bases from V and 4 bases from J, leaving 13 bases between. The CDR3 runs 15 residues. Per germline, CDR1 SNHLY and CDR2 FYNNEI. In DNA, the CDR3 is TGTGCCAGCAGCGTAGACAGGAGTTATAATTCACCCCTCCACTTT. Encoded protein: CASSVDRSYNSPLHF.

In this sample, this clonotype turned up once. The genes are TRBV3-1 and TRBJ1-5, with TRBD1 matching 8 bases. This CDR3 has 16 amino acids. The germline V gene encodes CDR1 LGHDT and CDR2 YNNKEL (reference sequence). V shed 5 bases, J shed 0 bases, and the junction held 6 bases outside the gene matches. This CDR3 reads CASSLGQGVSNQPQHF. Written as DNA, the CDR3 is TGTGCCAGCAGCTTAGGACAGGGTGTTAGCAATCAGCCCCAGCATTTT.

This clonotype was seen a few times. V is TRBV12-3 or TRBV12-4 and J is TRBJ1-2; D remains unclear. This CDR3 is 10 amino acids long. V was pared by 6 bases and J by 6 bases, with 5 bases between. CDR3: CASSQDGYTF. In DNA form, the CDR3 reads TGTGCCAGCAGCCAGGATGGCTACACCTTC.

This chain connects TRBV29-1 to TRBJ2-1; no clear D gene. CDR3 length: 13 amino acids. V lost 6 bases and J 0 bases, leaving 9 bases between the germline ends. Looked up from germline, CDR1 is SQVTM and CDR2 is ANQGSEA. CDR3 amino acids: CSVHASSYNEQFF. For the CDR3, the DNA is TGCAGCGTCCATGCGAGCTCCTACAATGAGCAGTTCTTC.

The sample holds a few counts of this clonotype. This chain connects TRBV5-5 to TRBJ2-1; D not resolved. Trimming pared 5 bases from V and 6 bases from J, leaving 12 bases between. Germline CDR1 is SGHKS and CDR2 is YYEKEE (reference sequence). The CDR3 is 13 residues long. Here the CDR3 reads CASSQVLFNEQFF. For the CDR3, the DNA is TGTGCCAGCAGTCAGGTACTTTTCAATGAGCAGTTCTTC.

The chain joins TRBV7-8 to TRBJ2-2; D is uncertain. The CDR3 totals 18 residues. The ends were cut back, 3 bases at V and 0 bases at J, with 17 bases in the middle. Germline V lookup: CDR1 SGHVS, CDR2 FQNEAQ. The CDR3 sequence: CASSLRSGVGANTGELFF. The DNA for the CDR3 is TGTGCCAGCAGCTTGAGATCAGGCGTCGGCGCGAACACCGGGGAGCTGTTTTTT.